This T cell receptor (beta chain) appears in the sequencing data of a study of shared clonotypes between healthy human individuals. Notes on this clone: Its matching antigen is unknown.

Donors comprised healthy HIV-negative adults lacking recent acute infections or vaccinations. For genomic DNA, unsorted samples relied on approximately 100 million PBMCs. Germline-derived CDR1 and CDR2 are MDHEN and SYDVKM. V dropped 6 bases and J dropped 4 bases, with 21 bases sitting between them. CDR3 length equals 16 residues. Broader study findings: In having few donors, the study represented limited genetic and exposure-history diversity.

Bulk PBMC genomic DNA spanned ten immunoSEQ deep plates. Some clones are missing from TCRdb's copy, which holds only in-frame ones; the method was immunoSEQ multiplex PCR. The data hold 400,000 to 550,000 clones, with 79% observed a single time. The chain uses TRBV28 and TRBJ1-2, with a possible D match to TRBD1 (5 bases). Sequenced: PBMCs. The clonotype comes from a woman aged 40-49 years in good health. Some clones in this sample may be carry-over from other donors' samples. The CDR3 coding sequence is TGTGCCAGCAGCCCGAGGGGCGCAGGGCGGGTCTATGGCTACACCTTC. This translates into CASSPRGAGRVYGYTF.